One T cell receptor beta chain is described in this entry. What it recognizes is unknown. Unique molecular identifiers were affixed to single, distinct cDNA molecules. One entry per CDR3 protein results from TCRdb running MiXCR on the 5' RACE reads. The sample shows around 80,000 distinct CDR3 sequences, about 13% of them seen only once. The CDR3 consists of 13 residues. V was trimmed by 1 base and J by 1 base, leaving 5 bases between them. Germline V lookup: CDR1 SGDLS, CDR2 YYNGEE. The sample is drawn from a study of early T cells in non-severe SARS-CoV-2 infection. Whole-study context: Investigators sequenced bulk RNA drawn from unsorted whole blood, and chains remained unpaired. General study points: Reliance on VDJdb matching favored anti-spike CD8 responses; private and CD4 specificities were missed.

The chain has TRBV9 and TRBJ1-1; D uncertain. This TCR came from an adult who was a healthcare worker with PCR-confirmed SARS-CoV-2 infection or an uninfected control (not recorded which). The specimen was whole blood. The CDR3: CASSVSPNTEAFF. In DNA form, the CDR3 reads TGTGCCAGCAGCGTATCCCCGAACACTGAAGCTTTCTTT.